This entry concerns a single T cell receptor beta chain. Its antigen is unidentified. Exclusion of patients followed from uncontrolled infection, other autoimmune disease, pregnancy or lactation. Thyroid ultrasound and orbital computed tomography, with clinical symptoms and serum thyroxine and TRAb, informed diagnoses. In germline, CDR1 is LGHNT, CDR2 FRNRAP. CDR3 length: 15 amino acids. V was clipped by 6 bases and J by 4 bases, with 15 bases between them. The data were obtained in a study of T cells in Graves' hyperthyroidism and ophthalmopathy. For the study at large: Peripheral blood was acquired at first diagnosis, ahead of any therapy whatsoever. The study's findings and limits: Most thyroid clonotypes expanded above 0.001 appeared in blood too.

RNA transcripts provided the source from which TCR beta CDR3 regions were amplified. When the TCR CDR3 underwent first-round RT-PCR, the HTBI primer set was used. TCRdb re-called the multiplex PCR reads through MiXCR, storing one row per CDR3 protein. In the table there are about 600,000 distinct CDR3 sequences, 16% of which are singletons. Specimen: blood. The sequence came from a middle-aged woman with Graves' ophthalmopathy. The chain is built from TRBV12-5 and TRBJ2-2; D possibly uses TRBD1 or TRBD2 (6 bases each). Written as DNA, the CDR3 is TGTGCTAGTGGCCTAATACAGGGAGGCACCGGGGAGCTGTTTTTT. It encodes CASGLIQGGTGELFF.